Listed below are T cell receptor beta chains from one sample, sequenced in a study of blood T cells in healthy people across ages. TCRdb ran MiXCR on the 5' RACE reads and lists one entry per CDR3 protein. This table has approximately 760,000 distinct CDR3 sequences, roughly 25% appearing once. These data were likewise used in another study, on T cells of mothers and their children.

The sample comprised blood. These receptors were obtained from a boy aged 10-17 years in good health. Each CDR3 is given with its conserved first and last residue. The D gene is left open where the match is weak. The listing skips clone size in some rows; elsewhere it reads once, few, many or a size class.

D gene,J gene,V gene,clone size,CDR3 DNA,CDR3 protein
NA,TRBJ2-5,TRBV7-2,NA,TGTGCCAGCAGCTTAGCGCAGGAGCGCCCCGCGGAGCCTCAAGAGACCCAGTACTTC,CASSLAQERPAEPQETQYF
NA,TRBJ1-6,TRBV20-1,NA,TGCAGTGCCATCACAGGGTTGTATAATTCACCCCTCCACTTT,CSAITGLYNSPLHF
NA,TRBJ2-7,TRBV24-1,NA,TGTGCCACCGTAGGCCAGCTGATAGAGCAGTACTTC,CATVGQLIEQYF
NA,TRBJ2-7,TRBV13,NA,TGTGCCAGCAGCACCCGGGACAAAAGTTACGAGCAGTACTTC,CASSTRDKSYEQYF
NA,TRBJ2-1,TRBV7-2,few,TGTGCCAGCACCTGGGACTCCTACAATGAGCAGTTCTTC,CASTWDSYNEQFF
NA,TRBJ2-2,TRBV18,few,TGTGCCAGCTCACCACCGTCTGGGGAGCTGTTTTTT,CASSPPSGELFF
NA,TRBJ2-7,TRBV27,few,TGTGCCAGCAGTTTGGCGGGGTCTGGCTACGAGCAGTACTTC,CASSLAGSGYEQYF
TRBD1,TRBJ2-4,TRBV4-2,few,TGTGCCAGCAGCCCGGGACAGGGGGCTAACATTCAGTACTTC,CASSPGQGANIQYF
NA,TRBJ2-2,TRBV5-1,few,TGCGCCAGCAGCTTGGCCGAGGTAGGAGGGGAGCTGTTTTTT,CASSLAEVGGELFF
NA,TRBJ2-7,TRBV25-1,once,TGTGCCAGCAGTGAAGGGGACACCTACCTCGAGCAGTACTTC,CASSEGDTYLEQYF
NA,TRBJ2-7,TRBV10-3,few,TGTGCCATCAGTGGAGGGGGGGTAGATGGGATCTCCTACGAGCAGTACTTC,CAISGGGVDGISYEQYF
TRBD2,TRBJ2-1,TRBV28,NA,TGTGCCAGCAGTTTAAGGTCGGGAGGGCCGAGTGAGCAGTTCTTC,CASSLRSGGPSEQFF
TRBD2,TRBJ2-1,TRBV3-1,few,TGTGCCAGCAGCCCTCTTTTAGCGGGGTCCTACAATGAGCAGTTCTTC,CASSPLLAGSYNEQFF
NA,TRBJ1-6,TRBV29-1,many,TGCAGCGTCGGGGACACGAGGAATTCACCCCTCCACTTT,CSVGDTRNSPLHF
NA,TRBJ2-7,TRBV12-3/TRBV12-4,few,TGTGCCAGCAGTGGGGACCGGAGCTCCTACGAACAGTACTTC,CASSGDRSSYEQYF
NA,TRBJ1-1,TRBV10-3,NA,TGTGCCATCAGTGAGTCAGGGGCAGGAGCCACTGAAGCTTTCTTT,CAISESGAGATEAFF
NA,TRBJ1-3,TRBV9,once,TGTGCCAGCAGCGGACCCCGGTTTGATACCGTCTCTGGAAACACCATATATTTT,CASSGPRFDTVSGNTIYF
TRBD2,TRBJ2-1,TRBV12-3/TRBV12-4,NA,TGTGCCAGCAAGGTTGGCGGGGGGGTATACAATGAGCAGTTCTTC,CASKVGGGVYNEQFF
NA,TRBJ2-4,TRBV4-1,few,TGCGCCAGCAGCCAAGAACAGGGTTTGGGTGGTGTGGCCAAAAACATTCAGTACTTC,CASSQEQGLGGVAKNIQYF
NA,TRBJ1-5,TRBV6-2/TRBV6-3,NA,TGTGCCAGCAGTTACTCCAGCAATCAGCCCCAGCATTTT,CASSYSSNQPQHF
NA,TRBJ1-1,TRBV12-3/TRBV12-4,few,TGTGCCAGCAGACCCGGGGCCGCCTGGGAGACTGAAGCTTTCTTT,CASRPGAAWETEAFF